This is a list of T cell receptor beta chains from one sample in a study of blood T cell repertoires in COVID-19. Some clones are missing from TCRdb's copy, which holds only in-frame ones; the method was immunoSEQ multiplex PCR. This sample has fewer than 200,000 clones, with about 86% found just once. The sequenced sample was peripheral blood. These receptors came from a woman in her 70s with COVID-19, enrolled during active disease. Both conserved end residues are part of each CDR3.

J | V | CDR3
TRBJ2-1 | TRBV27 | CASSLSGRSDEQFF
TRBJ1-1 | TRBV19 | CASVDRGEAFF
TRBJ1-1 | TRBV20-1 | CGGVNTEAFF
TRBJ2-1 | TRBV4-1 | CASSLQVGGSSYNEQFF
TRBJ2-7 | TRBV7-2 | CASSLVGGGSSYEQYF
TRBJ2-7 | TRBV19 | CASSDGSLYEQYF
TRBJ1-1 | TRBV7-3 | CASSIGQGNTEAFF
TRBJ1-6 | TRBV18 | CASSPQSQGATSPLHF
TRBJ2-2 | TRBV7-7 | CASRSGGNTGELFF
TRBJ2-7 | TRBV12-3/TRBV12-4 | CASIRGMGYEQYF
TRBJ2-5 | TRBV30 | CAWDRGPGETQYF
TRBJ2-1 | TRBV3-1/TRBV3-2 | CASSLTSGSNEQFF
TRBJ2-7 | TRBV7-9 | CASRPGLAGAPAYEQYF
TRBJ1-4 | TRBV28 | CASRQGGNEKLFF
TRBJ2-1 | TRBV10-2 | CASKGLGGNEQFF
TRBJ2-7 | TRBV4-2 | CASSQESSGVTILYEQYF
TRBJ2-1 | TRBV5-1 | CASSPLGLGQGLKNEQFF
TRBJ2-3 | TRBV5-1 | CASSPRGGFTQYF
TRBJ1-1 | TRBV6-6 | CASRNDRATEAFF
TRBJ2-1 | TRBV14 | CASSLNRVPVLGEQFF
TRBJ1-1 | TRBV19 | CASRKGGRAVNTEAFF
TRBJ2-7 | TRBV6-1 | CASRQTLQGPEQYF
TRBJ2-7 | TRBV5-4 | CASSLSEGRTYEQYF
TRBJ1-6 | TRBV5-1 | CASSLAGQGNSPLHF
TRBJ1-6 | TRBV19 | CASATSLGAQGDNSPLHF
TRBJ1-4 | TRBV7-6 | CASSLGVTGTNEKLFF
TRBJ1-1 | TRBV6-2/TRBV6-3 | CASSQTGRVTEAFF
TRBJ2-5 | TRBV2 | CASSDSQGTQYF
TRBJ2-5 | TRBV5-1 | CASSITVSGGRQETQYF
TRBJ2-7 | TRBV19 | CASRRVWGEDEQYF
TRBJ2-4 | TRBV7-2 | CASSPRGDRGNIQYF
TRBJ2-1 | TRBV27 | CASHPGQGVFDEQFF
TRBJ2-5 | TRBV5-1 | CASAGGRGSWETQYF
TRBJ1-5 | TRBV24-1 | CATSDRGQGWNQPQHF
TRBJ2-5 | TRBV28 | CASSWDRAPFQETQYF
TRBJ2-2 | TRBV11-3 | CASSGTSRDTGELFF
TRBJ1-4 | TRBV3-1/TRBV3-2 | CASSRGTGVNEKLFF
TRBJ2-7 | TRBV6-6 | CASSPLISGLEQYF
TRBJ1-6 | TRBV19 | CASSIRQGASSPLHF
TRBJ2-1 | TRBV7-6 | CASSLGLAGSYNEQFF
TRBJ1-4 | TRBV5-6 | CASSLAWGAEKLFF
TRBJ1-5 | TRBV5-5 | CASSWGVSNQPQHF
TRBJ2-2 | TRBV27 | CASSFVLLAGYTGELFF
TRBJ1-2 | TRBV6-5 | CASSYSMSYGYTF
TRBJ1-2 | TRBV5-1 | CASTPVSQNYGYTF
TRBJ1-2 | TRBV4-1 | CASSQEAGPNVNYGYTF
TRBJ2-7 | TRBV28 | CAGGGDPGTSGRVYEQYF
TRBJ2-4 | TRBV3-1/TRBV3-2 | CASSQEQGAKNIQYF
TRBJ2-7 | TRBV28 | CASSLPGLAQQYF
TRBJ2-4 | TRBV6-5 | CASTTGAKDIQYF
TRBJ1-2 | TRBV27 | CASSSRVGGYTF
TRBJ2-1 | TRBV18 | CASSRRSGGEGEQFF
TRBJ2-5 | TRBV5-1 | CASSLAKLQETQYF
TRBJ1-3 | TRBV29-1 | CSVRDRDGNTIYF
TRBJ2-7 | TRBV19 | CASSMGLAGQYEQYF